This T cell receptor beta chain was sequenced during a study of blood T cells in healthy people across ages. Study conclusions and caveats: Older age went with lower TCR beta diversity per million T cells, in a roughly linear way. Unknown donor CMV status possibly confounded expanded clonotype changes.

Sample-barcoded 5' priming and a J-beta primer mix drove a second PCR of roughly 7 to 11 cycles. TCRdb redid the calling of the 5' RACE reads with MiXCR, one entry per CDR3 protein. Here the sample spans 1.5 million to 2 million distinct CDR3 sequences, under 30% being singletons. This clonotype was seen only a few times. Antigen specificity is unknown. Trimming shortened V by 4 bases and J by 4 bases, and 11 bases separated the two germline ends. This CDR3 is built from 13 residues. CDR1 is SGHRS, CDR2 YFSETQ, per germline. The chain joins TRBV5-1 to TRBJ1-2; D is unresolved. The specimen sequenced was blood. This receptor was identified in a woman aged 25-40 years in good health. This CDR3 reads CASSNLEGYGYTF. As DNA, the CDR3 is TGCGCCAGCAGCAACCTGGAGGGCTATGGCTACACCTTC.